This is a list of T cell receptor beta chains from one sample in a study of shared clonotypes between healthy human individuals. Assay: immunoSEQ multiplex PCR; the TCRdb copy retains only in-frame clones and omits some. The sample records roughly 1 million clones, about three quarters being singletons. Sample: memory CD4+ T cells sorted from blood. All receptors derive from a man aged 18-30 years in good health. Each CDR3 is given with its conserved first and last residue. The order of the fields is V gene, CDR3 length, J gene, D gene, clone size, CDR3 protein, CDR3 DNA. The D gene is left open where the match is weak. Clone size, where shown, is once, few, many, or a class for clones that have expanded.

TRBV7-2	14	TRBJ1-2	NA	NA	CASSLGQKSYGYTF	TGTGCCAGCAGTCTCGGACAGAAATCCTATGGCTACACCTTC
TRBV6-5	9	TRBJ1-3	NA	NA	CASPNTIYF	TGTGCCAGCCCGAACACCATATATTTT
TRBV9	15	TRBJ2-2	TRBD2	NA	CASSVSSGGAGELFF	TGTGCCAGCAGCGTTTCTAGCGGAGGAGCCGGGGAGCTGTTTTTT
TRBV2	14	TRBJ2-3	TRBD2	NA	CASGLAGITDTQYF	TGTGCCAGCGGGCTAGCGGGGATCACAGATACGCAGTATTTT
TRBV2	14	TRBJ2-2	NA	NA	CAKTNGVGTGELFF	TGTGCCAAAACCAATGGGGTGGGGACCGGGGAGCTGTTTTTT
TRBV30	14	TRBJ1-2	NA	NA	CAWSVPGVNYGYTF	TGTGCCTGGAGTGTACCAGGTGTTAACTATGGCTACACCTTC
TRBV5-6	13	TRBJ1-4	NA	NA	CASSPWGGGKLFF	TGTGCCAGCAGCCCGTGGGGGGGCGGGAAACTGTTTTTT
TRBV18	12	TRBJ2-7	NA	NA	CASSLGSDEQYF	TGTGCCAGCTCACTCGGCTCGGACGAGCAGTACTTC
TRBV19	14	TRBJ1-2	NA	NA	CASIRSWQHYGYTF	TGTGCCAGCATAAGGAGCTGGCAGCATTATGGCTACACCTTC
TRBV19	15	TRBJ1-3	TRBD1	NA	CASSMKTGGLHTIYF	TGTGCCAGTAGTATGAAAACAGGGGGTCTACACACCATATATTTT
TRBV4-1	17	TRBJ1-6	NA	NA	CASSQVFTGTGNSPLHF	TGCGCCAGCAGCCAAGTATTCACCGGGACCGGGAATTCACCCCTCCACTTT
TRBV5-1	17	TRBJ1-3	NA	once	CASSLGSVSDSGNTIYF	TGCGCCAGCAGCTTGGGCAGCGTCAGCGACTCTGGAAACACCATATATTTT
TRBV5-4	15	TRBJ1-1	TRBD1	many	CASRVTGGDYTEAFF	TGTGCCAGCAGGGTTACAGGGGGCGATTACACTGAAGCTTTCTTT
TRBV2	14	TRBJ2-1	NA	NA	CASSELADYNEQFF	TGTGCCAGCAGTGAATTAGCAGACTACAATGAGCAGTTCTTC
TRBV20-1	11	TRBJ1-2	NA	NA	CSAKRGAGYTF	TGCAGTGCGAAGAGAGGGGCTGGCTACACCTTC
TRBV5-6	13	TRBJ1-1	NA	NA	CASSANTPGEAFF	TGTGCCAGCAGCGCCAACACGCCGGGTGAAGCTTTCTTT
TRBV4-3	14	TRBJ1-2	TRBD1	NA	CASSQQTGRDGYTF	TGCGCCAGCAGCCAACAGACAGGGCGGGATGGCTACACCTTC
TRBV5-1	12	TRBJ2-5	NA	once	CASSMGGETQYF	TGCGCCAGCAGCATGGGTGGAGAGACCCAGTACTTC
TRBV7-2	15	TRBJ2-4	NA	NA	CASSLVKSDTSIQYF	TGTGCCAGCAGCTTGGTCAAGTCCGATACAAGCATTCAGTACTTC
TRBV29-1	18	TRBJ2-1	NA	once	CSVEVPRLVLLSVNEQFF	TGCAGCGTTGAAGTCCCGAGACTAGTCCTTCTTTCGGTAAATGAGCAGTTCTTC
TRBV4-2	16	TRBJ2-3	TRBD2	NA	CASSQDLAGSTDTQYF	TGTGCCAGCAGCCAAGATTTAGCGGGGAGCACAGATACGCAGTATTTT
TRBV28	16	TRBJ1-5	NA	NA	CASSRRGATGNQPQHF	TGTGCCAGCAGCCGACGGGGGGCCACGGGCAATCAGCCCCAGCATTTT
TRBV29-1	13	TRBJ1-6	NA	NA	CSVGWGAGSPLHF	TGCAGCGTTGGGTGGGGGGCTGGTTCACCCCTCCACTTT
TRBV10-3	12	TRBJ1-1	NA	few	CASGVGNTEAFF	TGTGCCTCAGGGGTCGGGAACACTGAAGCTTTCTTT
TRBV7-5	19	TRBJ1-3	NA	NA	CARSSSRDPYPFSGNTIYF	TGTGCCAGAAGCTCTAGCCGGGACCCTTATCCCTTCTCTGGAAACACCATATATTTT